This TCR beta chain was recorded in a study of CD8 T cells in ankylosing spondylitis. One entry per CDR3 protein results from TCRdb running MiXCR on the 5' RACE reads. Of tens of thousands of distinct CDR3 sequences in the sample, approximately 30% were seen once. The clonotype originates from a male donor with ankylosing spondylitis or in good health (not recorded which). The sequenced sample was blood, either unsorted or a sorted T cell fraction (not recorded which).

The CDR3 reads CASTYRGRADTQYF. For the CDR3, the DNA is TGTGCCAGCACATACAGGGGACGCGCAGATACGCAGTATTTT. The J gene is TRBJ2-3, the V gene TRBV6-4, with TRBD1 matching 7 bases. Germline CDR1 and CDR2: MRHNA and SNTAGT. The CDR3 contains 14 residues. The J segment lost 4 bases and the V segment lost 7 bases, leaving 8 bases of the junction unmatched.